The present entry profiles one TCR beta chain with its context. Its antigen remains undetermined. Per-base quality was not reported, and no clone a single base away is much larger than it. The data were taken from a study of CD8+CD57+ T cells in acquired aplastic anemia (dated by TCRdb to the late 2010s). At the level of the whole study: A mean of 3.2 ug of DNA, ranging from about 0.19 to 27.4 ug, was extracted from sorted CD4+ and CD8+ cells. A CD8+CD57+ expansion meant a frequency higher than the mean frequency seen in healthy subjects. Overall results and qualifications from the work: About 28 CD8+ CDR3 sequences were found in both patients and controls but appeared to be highly expressed in patients and within the immunodominant clones of the patients. Patients and healthy controls showed no significant difference in CD8+ Simpson's diversity (P=0.060).

The CDR3 starts with the cysteine, ends with the phenylalanine, and has 14 residues. Here the CDR3 DNA is all that survives: 42 bases in frame from base 1. Reading the germline V gene gives CDR1 SGHTS and CDR2 YDEGEE. V and J are truncated by 5 bases and 6 bases respectively, leaving an intervening sequence of 15 bases. Profiling of TCR beta VDJ combinations and CDR3 sequences used genomic DNA as the template. An Illumina HiSeq 2000 was used for TCR repertoire sequencing. The source study handled its data this way. Repertoire assessment relied on Simpson's diversity index, CDR3 size and DJ length profiles, and TRBV/TRBJ rearrangement plots. The most abundant DNA sequence in the deep sequencing data was defined as the immunodominant clone. CDR3 amino acid sequences were checked for sharing across subjects and were also compared against the VDJdb database and published repertoires. TCRdb reworked the public reads: Q25 trimming with fastp, MiXCR clone assembly, productive beta chains retained. One record per CDR3 amino acid sequence lists the most common genes and DNA. TCRdb's processing, not the authors', yielded these V and J calls. Within this sample are about 120,000 distinct CDR3 sequences, with under 65% of them counted one time only. The leading ten clones occupy 29% of the sample.

The patients picked for sequencing were ones in whom flow cytometry had shown an expansion of CD8+CD57+ cells. Severe acquired aplastic anemia was diagnosed in all patients according to International Study of Aplastic Anemia and Agranulocytosis and Camitta criteria. At the time blood was sampled, none of the patients had received any therapy. In the study, sorted CD4+ and CD8+ blood T cells from patients with severe aplastic anemia and from healthy subjects underwent deep sequencing of TCR repertoires. In the USA, patient enrollment took place under clinicaltrials.gov protocols 00001620, 01623167, 00001397, 00071045, 00081523 and 00961064. Ficoll-Paque density gradient centrifugation was used to isolate peripheral blood mononuclear cells. Before DNA extraction, CD4+ and CD8+ T cells were sorted with FACS or magnetic beads.

Source material: sorted CD4+, CD8+, or CD8+CD57+ T cells (not recorded which) from PBMCs. The sequence joins TRBV5-8 to TRBJ1-5, with a tentative D gene TRBD1 over 6 matching bases. This TCR derives from a human donor with aplastic anemia. The DNA sequence is TGTGCCAGCAGGGGAACAGGGCGGACTCAGCCCCAGCATTTT. It is translated as CASRGTGRTQPQHF. Joined to the reference TRBV5-8 and TRBJ1-5 proteins, this CDR3 gives the full variable domain: EAGVTQSPTHLIKTRGQQATLRCSPISGHTSVYWYQQALGLGLQFLLWYDEGEERNRGNFPPRFSGRQFPNYSSELNVNALELEDSALYLCASRGTGRTQPQHFGDGTRLSIL.